The next 3 T cell receptor beta chains were all read from a single sample in a study of CD8+CD57+ T cells in acquired aplastic anemia. The study profiled TCR beta VDJ and CDR3 using genomic DNA as template. One entry per CDR3 protein, called by TCRdb with MiXCR from the reads. The sample has around 180,000 distinct CDR3 sequences, over 40% seen once. All sequencing subjects had displayed CD8+CD57+ cell expansion on flow cytometry. The sequenced sample was sorted CD4+, CD8+, or CD8+CD57+ T cells (not recorded which) from PBMCs. The origin of the receptors is a human donor with aplastic anemia.

For this clonotype: The junction departs from the called germline gene at one end, perhaps through a read error. The rearrangement joins TRBV10-3 to TRBJ2-1; 11 bases fit TRBD2. CDR1 and CDR2 from the germline V gene are ENHRY and SYGVKD. CDR3 length: 12 residues. CDR3 in amino acids: CAIRTSGDEQLF. Here the CDR3 DNA reads TGTGCCATCAGGACTAGCGGGGATGAGCAGTTATTC.

This clonotype was recorded many times. The chain uses TRBV5-1 and TRBJ2-2; TRBD2 matches at 9 bases. The CDR3 covers 15 residues. Germline V gene data show CDR1 as SGHRS and CDR2 as YFSETQ. V dropped 1 base and J dropped 6; count of bases not matched to a gene: 4. The CDR3 nucleotides read TGCGCCAGCAGCTTGTTAGCGGGAGATGCCGGGGAGCTGTTTTTT. This gives the protein CASSLLAGDAGELFF.

This chain joins TRBV7-3 and TRBJ2-1; 7 bases map to TRBD1. Germline assignment: CDR1 SGHTA and CDR2 FQGTGA. The CDR3 runs 15 residues. The ends lost 1 base at V and 3 bases at J; junction bases unmatched: 3. For the CDR3, the DNA is TGTGCCAGCAGCTTAATGGGACAGCACTACAATGAGCAGTTCTTC. The encoded protein is CASSLMGQHYNEQFF.